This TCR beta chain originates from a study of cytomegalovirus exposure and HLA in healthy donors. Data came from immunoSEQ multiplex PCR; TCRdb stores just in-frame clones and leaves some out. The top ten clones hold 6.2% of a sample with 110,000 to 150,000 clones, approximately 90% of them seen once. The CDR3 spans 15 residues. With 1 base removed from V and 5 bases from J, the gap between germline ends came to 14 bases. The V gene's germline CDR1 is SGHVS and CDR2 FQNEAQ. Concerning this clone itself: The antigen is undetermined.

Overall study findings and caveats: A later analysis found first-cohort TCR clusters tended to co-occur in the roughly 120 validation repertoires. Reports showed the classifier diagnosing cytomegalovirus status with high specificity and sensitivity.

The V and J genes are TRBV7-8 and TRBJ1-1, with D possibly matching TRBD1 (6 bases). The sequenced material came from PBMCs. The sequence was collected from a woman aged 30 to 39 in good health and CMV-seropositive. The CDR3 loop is CASSLGAGAGTEAFF. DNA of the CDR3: TGTGCCAGCAGCTTAGGGGCAGGGGCGGGTACTGAAGCTTTCTTT.